This T cell receptor beta chain was identified during a study of radiotherapy plus CTLA-4 blockade in lung cancer. Note on this clone: Its antigen is unknown.

Study conclusions and caveats: Dynamics of early blood T cell clones, together with interferon-beta, were reportedly the best predictors of response.

Germline V gene sequence: CDR1 MNHEY, CDR2 SVGAGI. Trimming stripped 2 bases from V and 1 base from J, with 5 bases between. The CDR3 totals 13 residues. The repertoire was sequenced with immunoSEQ multiplex PCR; TCRdb's copy has only in-frame clones and lacks some. The sample contains fewer than 150,000 clones, approximately 84% of which appear only once. This specimen consisted of peripheral blood, obtained from a patient treated with radiotherapy plus ipilimumab. This TCR derives from a human donor with non-small cell lung cancer who had a partial response to radiotherapy plus ipilimumab. This chain connects TRBV6-5 to TRBJ1-1, with a weak D call TRBD1 (5 bases). CDR3 sequence reads: CASSYTGNTEAFF. CDR3 in DNA: TGTGCCAGCAGTTACACAGGGAACACTGAAGCTTTCTTT.